Listed below are T cell receptor beta chains from one sample, sequenced in a study of blood T cell repertoires in COVID-19. The table came from immunoSEQ multiplex PCR; TCRdb's copy has only in-frame clones and leaves some out. This sample has over 200,000 clones, with around nine tenths found just once. The sequencing input was PBMCs or T cells enriched from blood (not recorded which). These receptors came from a man aged 35 to 55 who had recovered from COVID-19. Each CDR3 is given with its conserved first and last residue. Fields, in order: J gene, D gene, V gene, clone size, CDR3 DNA, CDR3 protein. A D gene is named only where the DNA matches it firmly. Expanded clones get a size class; other rows say once, few or many, or leave the size out.

j_call: TRBJ1-2; d_call: NA; v_call: TRBV28; clone_size: NA; cdr3_nt: TGTGCCAGCACCCTGAGGCCAGTTAACTATGGCTACACCTTC; cdr3_aa: CASTLRPVNYGYTF
j_call: TRBJ1-3; d_call: NA; v_call: TRBV7-2; clone_size: few; cdr3_nt: TGTGCCAGCAGCTTAACAGGGCCAGACACCATATATTTT; cdr3_aa: CASSLTGPDTIYF
j_call: TRBJ2-7; d_call: TRBD1; v_call: TRBV19; clone_size: NA; cdr3_nt: TGTGCCAGTAGTGCAAGACCGGGACAGGCAGCCTACGAGCAGTACTTC; cdr3_aa: CASSARPGQAAYEQYF
j_call: TRBJ2-1; d_call: NA; v_call: TRBV14; clone_size: NA; cdr3_nt: TGTGCCAGCAGCCAAGTCAGGGCCGGTGAGCAGTTCTTC; cdr3_aa: CASSQVRAGEQFF
j_call: TRBJ2-1; d_call: TRBD2; v_call: TRBV5-1; clone_size: once; cdr3_nt: TGCGCCAGCGGGACTAGCGGGAATTTGAATGAGCAGTTCTTC; cdr3_aa: CASGTSGNLNEQFF
j_call: TRBJ1-1; d_call: TRBD1; v_call: TRBV5-4; clone_size: NA; cdr3_nt: TGTGCCAGCAGCCGGTTACAGGGGGCGGACACTGAAGCTTTCTTT; cdr3_aa: CASSRLQGADTEAFF
j_call: TRBJ2-1; d_call: TRBD2; v_call: TRBV15; clone_size: NA; cdr3_nt: TGTGCCACCAGCAGAGATCAGCTAGCGGGATACAATGAGCAGTTCTTC; cdr3_aa: CATSRDQLAGYNEQFF
j_call: TRBJ1-1; d_call: NA; v_call: TRBV7-3; clone_size: NA; cdr3_nt: TGTGCCAGCAGCCAGGGGCAGGGAACTGAAGCTTTCTTT; cdr3_aa: CASSQGQGTEAFF
j_call: TRBJ2-1; d_call: TRBD2; v_call: TRBV4-2; clone_size: NA; cdr3_nt: TGTGCCAGCAGCCAAGCGGGGGGGTCAAGTGAGCAGTTCTTC; cdr3_aa: CASSQAGGSSEQFF
j_call: TRBJ2-7; d_call: TRBD2; v_call: TRBV20-1; clone_size: NA; cdr3_nt: TGCAGTGCTAGTAATCGAGCGGGAGGTATCGCCGAGCAGTACTTC; cdr3_aa: CSASNRAGGIAEQYF
j_call: TRBJ1-3; d_call: TRBD1; v_call: TRBV11-3; clone_size: few; cdr3_nt: TGTGCCAGCAGCCTCCGGGACAGGGGACATCTTGGAAACACCATATATTTT; cdr3_aa: CASSLRDRGHLGNTIYF
j_call: TRBJ1-1; d_call: TRBD1; v_call: TRBV11-2; clone_size: few; cdr3_nt: TGTGCCAGCAGCTTACTGGGACAGGGAAACACTGAAGCTTTCTTT; cdr3_aa: CASSLLGQGNTEAFF
j_call: TRBJ2-1; d_call: NA; v_call: TRBV11-3; clone_size: NA; cdr3_nt: TGTGCCAGCAGCTTGGGACTGCCCGGGCCGCATGAGCAGTTCTTC; cdr3_aa: CASSLGLPGPHEQFF
j_call: TRBJ1-1; d_call: NA; v_call: TRBV2; clone_size: NA; cdr3_nt: TGTGCCAGCAGTGAATTACAGGAATCGAACACTGAAGCTTTCTTT; cdr3_aa: CASSELQESNTEAFF
j_call: TRBJ2-2; d_call: NA; v_call: TRBV7-2; clone_size: NA; cdr3_nt: TGTGCCACCACGCGGGGACCGAACACCGGGGAGCTGTTTTTT; cdr3_aa: CATTRGPNTGELFF
j_call: TRBJ1-2; d_call: TRBD1; v_call: TRBV2; clone_size: once; cdr3_nt: TGTGCCAGCAGTGCCTGGACAGGGGGCTTTGACTATGGCTACACCTTC; cdr3_aa: CASSAWTGGFDYGYTF
j_call: TRBJ1-6; d_call: NA; v_call: TRBV27; clone_size: NA; cdr3_nt: TGTGCCAGCACCACCGGGTTTTCCTATAATTCACCCCTCCACTTT; cdr3_aa: CASTTGFSYNSPLHF
j_call: TRBJ1-6; d_call: TRBD1; v_call: TRBV7-2; clone_size: NA; cdr3_nt: TGTGCCAGCAGCTTAGCAGGGGGCTTTGATAATTCACCCCTCCACTTT; cdr3_aa: CASSLAGGFDNSPLHF
j_call: TRBJ2-7; d_call: NA; v_call: TRBV24-1; clone_size: NA; cdr3_nt: TGTGCCACCAGTGTATTGACAGAGAACTACGAGCAGTACTTC; cdr3_aa: CATSVLTENYEQYF
j_call: TRBJ1-1; d_call: TRBD1; v_call: TRBV11-3; clone_size: NA; cdr3_nt: TGTGCCAGCAGCCGTAGTAACAGGGGGGTAGCTTTCTTT; cdr3_aa: CASSRSNRGVAFF
j_call: TRBJ1-4; d_call: TRBD1; v_call: TRBV2; clone_size: NA; cdr3_nt: TGTGCCAGCAGCCAACAGGGGTATGAAAAACTGTTTTTT; cdr3_aa: CASSQQGYEKLFF
j_call: TRBJ2-4; d_call: TRBD2; v_call: TRBV27; clone_size: NA; cdr3_nt: TGTGCCAGCAGTTTATCGGGACTAGCTGGAAACATTCAGTACTTC; cdr3_aa: CASSLSGLAGNIQYF
j_call: TRBJ2-7; d_call: TRBD1; v_call: TRBV27; clone_size: NA; cdr3_nt: TGTGCCAGCAGTACAGCGTGGGACAGATCCTACGAGCAGTACTTC; cdr3_aa: CASSTAWDRSYEQYF
j_call: TRBJ2-5; d_call: NA; v_call: TRBV4-1; clone_size: NA; cdr3_nt: TGCGCCAGCAGCCAATTTCCCAGGGGTACAGAGACCCAGTACTTC; cdr3_aa: CASSQFPRGTETQYF
j_call: TRBJ1-3; d_call: NA; v_call: TRBV13; clone_size: NA; cdr3_nt: TGTGCCAGCAGCCTGCTCCAGGGTCTCTCTGGAAACACCATATATTTT; cdr3_aa: CASSLLQGLSGNTIYF
j_call: TRBJ2-3; d_call: TRBD2; v_call: TRBV27; clone_size: NA; cdr3_nt: TGTGCCAGCAGTTCCCCGGGACTAGCAGGAGATACGCAGTATTTT; cdr3_aa: CASSSPGLAGDTQYF
j_call: TRBJ1-1; d_call: TRBD1; v_call: TRBV7-8; clone_size: NA; cdr3_nt: TGTGCCAGCAGCTTGGACAGGGGGCGAGGGAGCACTGAAGCTTTCTTT; cdr3_aa: CASSLDRGRGSTEAFF
j_call: TRBJ1-5; d_call: NA; v_call: TRBV19; clone_size: NA; cdr3_nt: TGTGCCAGTAGTCTGCCAGGGAGGCATCAGCCCCAGCATTTT; cdr3_aa: CASSLPGRHQPQHF
j_call: TRBJ1-5; d_call: TRBD1; v_call: TRBV9; clone_size: NA; cdr3_nt: TGTGCCAGCAGCGTAGATCCCTCGACAGGGTGGCCCCAGCATTTT; cdr3_aa: CASSVDPSTGWPQHF
j_call: TRBJ1-1; d_call: NA; v_call: TRBV19; clone_size: NA; cdr3_nt: TGTGCCAGTAGTATAGACAGGGGCGGTTTGTCTGAAGCTTTCTTT; cdr3_aa: CASSIDRGGLSEAFF